This T cell receptor (beta chain) appears in the sequencing data of a study of CD8 T cells in ankylosing spondylitis. Turning to this clonotype: Its matching antigen is unknown.

TCRdb processed the 5' RACE reads anew with MiXCR; each CDR3 protein has one entry. The table lists around 450,000 distinct CDR3 sequences, roughly 26% of them singletons. Findings and limits, study-wide: Ankylosing spondylitis blood seemed to carry a telltale TCR beta motif made of fewer than 10 highly homologous variants.

Germline V gene sequence: CDR1 DFQATT, CDR2 SNEGSKA (reference sequence). The V and J ends lost 6 bases and 4 bases, in that order; junction bases with no gene match: 14. The CDR3 length is 15 residues. The receptor was derived from a male donor with ankylosing spondylitis. The chain uses TRBV20-1 and TRBJ2-7; the match to TRBD2 covers 8 bases. The sample consisted of blood, either unsorted or a sorted T cell fraction (not recorded which). The CDR3 DNA reads as TGCAGTGCAAGATCTACTAGCGGCAGAGGGTACGAGCAGTACTTC. It encodes CSARSTSGRGYEQYF.